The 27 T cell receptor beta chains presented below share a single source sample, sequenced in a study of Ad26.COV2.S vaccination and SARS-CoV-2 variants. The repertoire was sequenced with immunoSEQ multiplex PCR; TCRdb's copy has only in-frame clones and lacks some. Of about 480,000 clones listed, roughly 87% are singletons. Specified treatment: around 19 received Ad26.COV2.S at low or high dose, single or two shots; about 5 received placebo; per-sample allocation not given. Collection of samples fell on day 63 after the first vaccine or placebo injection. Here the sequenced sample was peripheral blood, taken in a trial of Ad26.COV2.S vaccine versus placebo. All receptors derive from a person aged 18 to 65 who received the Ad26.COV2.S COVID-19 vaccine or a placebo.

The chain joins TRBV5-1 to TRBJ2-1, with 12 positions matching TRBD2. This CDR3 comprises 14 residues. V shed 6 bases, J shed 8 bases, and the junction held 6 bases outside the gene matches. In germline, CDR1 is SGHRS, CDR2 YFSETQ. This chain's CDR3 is CASTALAGGDEQFF. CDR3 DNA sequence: TGCGCCAGCACGGCTCTAGCGGGAGGGGATGAGCAGTTCTTC.

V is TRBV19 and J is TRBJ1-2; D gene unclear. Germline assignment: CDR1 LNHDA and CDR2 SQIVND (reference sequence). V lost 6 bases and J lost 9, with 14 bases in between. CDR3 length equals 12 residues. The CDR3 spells CASRMDVWSYTF. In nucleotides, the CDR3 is TGTGCCAGTAGGATGGACGTCTGGAGCTACACCTTC.

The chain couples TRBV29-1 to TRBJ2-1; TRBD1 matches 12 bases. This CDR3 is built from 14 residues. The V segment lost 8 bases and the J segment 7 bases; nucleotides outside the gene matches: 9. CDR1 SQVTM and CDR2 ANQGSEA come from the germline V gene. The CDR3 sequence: CSTRGTGGMNEQFF. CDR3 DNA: TGCAGCACACGCGGGACAGGGGGCATGAATGAGCAGTTCTTC.

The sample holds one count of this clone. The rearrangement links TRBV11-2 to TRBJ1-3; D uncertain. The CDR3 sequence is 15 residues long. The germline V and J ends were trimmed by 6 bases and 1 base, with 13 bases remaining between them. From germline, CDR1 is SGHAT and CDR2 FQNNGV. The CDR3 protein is CASRSWGRSGNTIYF. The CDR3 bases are TGTGCCAGCAGGTCTTGGGGAAGGTCTGGAAACACCATATATTTT.

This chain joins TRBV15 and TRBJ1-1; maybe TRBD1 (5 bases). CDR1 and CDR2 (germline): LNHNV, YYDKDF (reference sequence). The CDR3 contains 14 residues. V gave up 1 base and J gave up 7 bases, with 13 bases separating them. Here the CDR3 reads CATSRGGELGEAFF. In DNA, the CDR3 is TGTGCCACCAGCAGAGGGGGGGAGTTGGGTGAAGCTTTCTTT.

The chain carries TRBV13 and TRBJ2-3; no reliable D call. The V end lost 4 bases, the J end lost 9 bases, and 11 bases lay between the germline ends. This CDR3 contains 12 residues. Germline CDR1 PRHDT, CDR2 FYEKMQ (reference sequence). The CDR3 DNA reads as TGTGCCAGCAGCTCCGATGTGGTAACGCAGTATTTT. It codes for CASSSDVVTQYF.

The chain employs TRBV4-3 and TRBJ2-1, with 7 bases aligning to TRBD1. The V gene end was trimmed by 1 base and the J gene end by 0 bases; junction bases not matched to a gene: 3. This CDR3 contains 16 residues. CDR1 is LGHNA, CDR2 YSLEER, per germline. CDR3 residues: CASSQAGGTSYNEQFF. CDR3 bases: TGCGCCAGCAGCCAAGCAGGGGGAACCTCCTACAATGAGCAGTTCTTC.

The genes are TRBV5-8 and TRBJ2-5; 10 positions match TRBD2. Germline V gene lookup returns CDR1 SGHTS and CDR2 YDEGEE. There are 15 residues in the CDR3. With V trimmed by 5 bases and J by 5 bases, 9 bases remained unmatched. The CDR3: CASRSGRAFWETQYF. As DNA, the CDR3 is TGTGCCAGCAGGAGCGGGAGGGCCTTTTGGGAGACCCAGTACTTC.

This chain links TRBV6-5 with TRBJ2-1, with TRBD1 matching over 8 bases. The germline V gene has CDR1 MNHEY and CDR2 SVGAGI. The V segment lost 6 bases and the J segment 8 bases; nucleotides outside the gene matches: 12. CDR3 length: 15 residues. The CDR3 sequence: CASRDRQGPLHEQFF. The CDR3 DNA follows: TGTGCCAGCAGAGATAGACAGGGGCCCCTTCATGAGCAGTTCTTC.

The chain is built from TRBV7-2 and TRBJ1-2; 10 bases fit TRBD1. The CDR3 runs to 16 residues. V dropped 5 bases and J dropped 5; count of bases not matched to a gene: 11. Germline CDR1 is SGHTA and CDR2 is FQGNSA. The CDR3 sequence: CASSERTGGSFYGYTF. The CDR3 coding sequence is TGTGCCAGCAGCGAGAGGACAGGGGGTTCCTTTTATGGCTACACCTTC.

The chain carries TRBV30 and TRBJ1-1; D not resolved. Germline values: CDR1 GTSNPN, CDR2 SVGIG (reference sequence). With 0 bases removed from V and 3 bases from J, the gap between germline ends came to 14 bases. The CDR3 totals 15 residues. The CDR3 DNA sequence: TGTGCCTGGAGTGTAGGGCCCTTGACGCACACTGAAGCTTTCTTT. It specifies CAWSVGPLTHTEAFF.

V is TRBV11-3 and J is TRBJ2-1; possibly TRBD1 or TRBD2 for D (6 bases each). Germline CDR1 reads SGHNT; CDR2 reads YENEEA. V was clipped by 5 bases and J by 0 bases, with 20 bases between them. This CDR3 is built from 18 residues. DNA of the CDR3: TGTGCCAGCAGCCGAACCGGAGGGGGTTCCCACTCCTACAATGAGCAGTTCTTC. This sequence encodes CASSRTGGGSHSYNEQFF. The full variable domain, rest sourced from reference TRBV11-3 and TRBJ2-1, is EAGVVQSPRYKIIEKKQPVAFWCNPISGHNTLYWYLQNLGQGPELLIRYENEEAVDDSQLPKDRFSAERLKGVDSTLKIQPAELGDSAVYLCASSRTGGGSHSYNEQFFGPGTRLTVL.

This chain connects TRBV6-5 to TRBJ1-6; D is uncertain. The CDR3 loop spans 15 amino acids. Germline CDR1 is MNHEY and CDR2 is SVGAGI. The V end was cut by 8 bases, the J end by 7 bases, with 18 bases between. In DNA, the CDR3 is TGTGCCAGCCAAGATAGATTAGTGGGGAATTCACCCCTCCACTTT. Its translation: CASQDRLVGNSPLHF.

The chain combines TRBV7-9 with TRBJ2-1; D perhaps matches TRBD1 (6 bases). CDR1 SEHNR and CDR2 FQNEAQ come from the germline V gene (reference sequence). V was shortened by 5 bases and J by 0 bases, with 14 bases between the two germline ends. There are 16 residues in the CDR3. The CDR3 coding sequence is TGTGCCAGCAGCCTGATGGGGGCGAGCTCCTACAATGAGCAGTTCTTC. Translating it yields CASSLMGASSYNEQFF.

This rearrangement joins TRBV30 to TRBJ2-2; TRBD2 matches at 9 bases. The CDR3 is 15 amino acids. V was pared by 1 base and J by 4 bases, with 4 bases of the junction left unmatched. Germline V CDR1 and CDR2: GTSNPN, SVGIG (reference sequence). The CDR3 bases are TGTGCCTGGAGTGAACTAGCGGGTCGCACCGGGGAGCTGTTTTTT. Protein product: CAWSELAGRTGELFF.

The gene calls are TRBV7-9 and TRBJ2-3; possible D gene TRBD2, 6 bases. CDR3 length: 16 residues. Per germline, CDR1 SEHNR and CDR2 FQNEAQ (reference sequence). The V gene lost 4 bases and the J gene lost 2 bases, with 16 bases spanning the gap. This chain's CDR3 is CASSSGLSETTDTQYF. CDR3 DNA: TGTGCCAGCAGCTCGGGACTTTCCGAGACCACAGATACGCAGTATTTT. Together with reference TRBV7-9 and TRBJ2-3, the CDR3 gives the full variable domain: DTGVSQNPRHKITKRGQNVTFRCDPISEHNRLYWYRQTLGQGPEFLTYFQNEAQLEKSRLLSDRFSAERPKGSFSTLEIQRTEQGDSAMYLCASSSGLSETTDTQYFGPGTRLTVL.

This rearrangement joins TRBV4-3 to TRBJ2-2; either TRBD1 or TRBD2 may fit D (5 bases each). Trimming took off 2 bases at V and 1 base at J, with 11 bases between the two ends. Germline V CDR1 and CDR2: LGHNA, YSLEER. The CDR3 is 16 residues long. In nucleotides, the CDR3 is TGCGCCAGCAGCCAATTGAGGGGTGTGAACACCGGGGAGCTGTTTTTT. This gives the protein CASSQLRGVNTGELFF.

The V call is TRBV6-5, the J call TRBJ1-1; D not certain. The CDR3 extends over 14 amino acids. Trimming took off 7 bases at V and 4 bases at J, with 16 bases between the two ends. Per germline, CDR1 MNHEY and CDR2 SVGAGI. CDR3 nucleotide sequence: TGTGCCAGCACCGCACTTACCCGGAGCACTGAAGCTTTCTTT. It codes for CASTALTRSTEAFF.

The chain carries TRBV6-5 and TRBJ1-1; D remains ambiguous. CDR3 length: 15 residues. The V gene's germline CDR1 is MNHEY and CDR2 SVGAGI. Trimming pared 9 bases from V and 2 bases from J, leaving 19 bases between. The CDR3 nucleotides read TGTGCCAGATCCTTCGAGGCGCCGGGAAACACTGAAGCTTTCTTT. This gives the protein CARSFEAPGNTEAFF.

CDR3 in amino acids: CASSKGPGSIGNTIYF. Written as DNA, the CDR3 is TGTGCCAGCAGCAAAGGGCCAGGCTCCATTGGAAACACCATATATTTT. The chain joins TRBV11-3 to TRBJ1-3, with unresolved D. V shed 5 bases and J shed 3 bases, with 17 bases lying between them. This CDR3 contains 16 residues. Germline loops: CDR1 SGHNT, CDR2 YENEEA.

CDR3 sequence (DNA): TGTGCCAGCAGGCTTAGTAGCCTAGCGGGAGGAAACACCGGGGAGCTGTTTTTT. This translates into CASRLSSLAGGNTGELFF. The chain recombines TRBV28 with TRBJ2-2; 11 bases are a match to TRBD2. The V gene's germline CDR1 is MDHEN and CDR2 SYDVKM. The CDR3 is 18 residues long. The V gene end was trimmed by 6 bases and the J gene end by 2 bases; junction bases not matched to a gene: 11.

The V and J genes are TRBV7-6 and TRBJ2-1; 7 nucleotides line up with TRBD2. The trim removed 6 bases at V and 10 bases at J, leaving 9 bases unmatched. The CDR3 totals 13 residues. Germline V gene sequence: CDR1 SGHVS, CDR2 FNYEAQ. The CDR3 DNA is TGTGCCAGCAGTGGGCGGGAGCTGCGAGAGCAGTTCTTC. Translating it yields CASSGRELREQFF.

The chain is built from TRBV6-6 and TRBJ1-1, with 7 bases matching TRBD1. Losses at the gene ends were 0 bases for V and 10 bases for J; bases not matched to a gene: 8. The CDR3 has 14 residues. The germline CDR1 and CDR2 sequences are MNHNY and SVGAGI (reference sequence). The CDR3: CASSYSTTTGRAFF. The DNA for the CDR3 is TGTGCCAGCAGTTACTCGACCACGACAGGGAGAGCTTTCTTT.

The chain's CDR3 is CASSSELTGLPSYNEQFF. The CDR3 DNA reads TGTGCCAGCAGCAGTGAACTAACAGGGCTACCGTCCTACAATGAGCAGTTCTTC. The chain recombines TRBV7-9 with TRBJ2-1, with a possible D match to TRBD1 (6 bases). CDR3 length equals 18 residues. V was shortened by 5 bases and J by 1 base, with 21 bases between the two germline ends. Germline V CDR1 and CDR2: SEHNR, FQNEAQ (reference sequence). The variable domain in full, with the rest retrieved from reference TRBV7-9 and TRBJ2-1, is DTGVSQNPRHKITKRGQNVTFRCDPISEHNRLYWYRQTLGQGPEFLTYFQNEAQLEKSRLLSDRFSAERPKGSFSTLEIQRTEQGDSAMYLCASSSELTGLPSYNEQFFGPGTRLTVL.

The CDR3: CASSLDLLYEQFF. The CDR3 DNA sequence: TGTGCCAGCAGCTTAGACCTATTATATGAGCAGTTCTTC. This chain uses TRBV11-2 with TRBJ2-1; D call uncertain. The CDR3 extends over 13 amino acids. V lost 0 bases and J lost 8, with 8 bases in between. CDR1 is SGHAT and CDR2 is FQNNGV in the germline V gene.

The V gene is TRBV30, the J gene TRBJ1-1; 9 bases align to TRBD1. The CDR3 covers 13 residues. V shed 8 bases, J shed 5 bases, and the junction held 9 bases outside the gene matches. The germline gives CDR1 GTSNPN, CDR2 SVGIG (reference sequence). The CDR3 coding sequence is TGTGCCGGCGAGTACAGGGGGCATACTGAAGCTTTCTTT. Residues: CAGEYRGHTEAFF. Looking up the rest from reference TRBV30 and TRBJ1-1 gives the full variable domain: SQTIHQWPATLVQPVGSPLSLECTVEGTSNPNLYWYRQAAGRGLQLLFYSVGIGQISSEVPQNLSASRPQDRQFILSSKKLLLSDSGFYLCAGEYRGHTEAFFGQGTRLTVV.

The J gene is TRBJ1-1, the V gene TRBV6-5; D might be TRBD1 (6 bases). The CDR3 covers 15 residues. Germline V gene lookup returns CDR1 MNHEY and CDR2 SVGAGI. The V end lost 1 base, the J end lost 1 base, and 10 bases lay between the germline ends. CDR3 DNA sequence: TGTGCCAGCAGTTACTTTAGGGGGTGGAACACTGAAGCTTTCTTT. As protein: CASSYFRGWNTEAFF.